The clone carrying this TCR beta chain was seen repeatedly, ten times or more. No antigen is known for it. Preparation methods for the bulk TCR libraries were those previously described, with listed TCR primers. TCRdb reanalysed the PCR reads using MiXCR and keeps one entry per CDR3 protein. The table has 550,000 to 750,000 distinct CDR3 sequences, roughly 21% seen once; the top ten hold roughly 0.9%. The data were obtained in a study of molecular identifiers for immune sequencing clone quantification. Study-wide findings and caveats: Sharing of a barcode by identical TCR molecules could cause highly expanded clone sizes to be underestimated. Approximately 1 million naive cells reportedly did not prevent detection of spiked Jurkat TCR RNA from one cell.

The CDR3 is made up of 16 amino acids. Trimming cost V 5 bases and J 2 bases; bases outside gene matches: 8. Germline V CDR1 and CDR2: SEHNR, FQNEAQ (reference sequence). The origin of this receptor is a human donor in good health. Some libraries in this study had Jurkat cell RNA spiked in. Sequenced: naive CD8+ T cells from blood, with Jurkat cell RNA spiked in. Subset indicated: FACS-sorted CD8+CD4-CCR7+CD45RA+ naive T cells. The J gene is TRBJ2-7, the V gene TRBV7-9; TRBD2 matches at 11 bases. The DNA for the CDR3 is TGTGCCAGCAGCGGGCTAGCGGGAGGAGAGGCCTACGAGCAGTACTTC. Amino acids: CASSGLAGGEAYEQYF.